Listed here are 14 T cell receptor beta chains from one sample, sequenced in a study of T-cell reconstitution after alpha-beta-depleted transplantation in children. Using unique molecular identifiers, the investigators prepared the TCRbeta library. TCRdb reanalysed the PCR reads using MiXCR and keeps one entry per CDR3 protein. The data hold roughly 590,000 distinct CDR3 sequences, with about 15% observed a single time. The sample was PBMCs from the stem cell graft donor, taken from the stem cell graft. These receptors were collected from a human donor who donated a stem cell graft to a child with acute myeloid leukemia.

Comment on this clonotype: A much larger clone lies a single base off, so this may be a read error. CDR3 sequence: CSVLDPQTGNEQFF. For the CDR3, the DNA is TGCAGTGTTCTGGACCCCCAGACAGGGAATGAGCAGTTCTTC. The chain carries TRBV20-1 and TRBJ2-1; 7 bases are shared with TRBD1. CDR1 DFQATT and CDR2 SNEGSKA come from the germline V gene (reference sequence). The CDR3 contains 14 residues. V gave up 7 bases and J gave up 7 bases; unmatched junction bases: 13.

With regard to this clonotype: A single base separates this from a much larger clone, so it may be a read error. V usage is TRBV6-1 and J usage is TRBJ2-5, with D perhaps being TRBD1 or TRBD2 (6 bases each). Germline V gives CDR1 MNHNS, CDR2 SASEGT. CDR3 length: 13 amino acids. CDR3 bases: TGTGCCAGCAGTGGAGGGGGGAGAGAGACCCAGAACTTC. It specifies CASSGGGRETQNF.

V and J are TRBV20-1 and TRBJ2-5, with a weak D call TRBD2 (5 bases). CDR3 length: 15 amino acids. The germline V and J ends were trimmed by 1 base and 7 bases, with 19 bases remaining between them. Germline-derived CDR1 and CDR2 are DFQATT and SNEGSKA (reference sequence). CDR3: CSARVETRHEGTQYF. The CDR3 DNA follows: TGCAGTGCTAGAGTGGAGACGCGGCATGAGGGGACCCAGTACTTC.

This clonotype is a singleton in its sample. The chain combines TRBV4-1 with TRBJ2-3; 10 bases line up with TRBD1. The length of the CDR3 is 16 residues. The germline V gene encodes CDR1 MGHRA and CDR2 YSYEKL. V dropped 1 base and J dropped 0; count of bases not matched to a gene: 1. CDR3 in DNA: TGCGCCAGCAGCCAAGGGGACAGGGGTAGCACAGATACGCAGTATTTT. Its protein product is CASSQGDRGSTDTQYF.

This clonotype was counted between two and nine times. The V call is TRBV7-9, the J call TRBJ2-1; TRBD2 might be the D (5 bases). The CDR3 runs 15 residues. V was cut by 1 base and J by 6 bases, with 13 bases left in between. Germline assignment: CDR1 SEHNR and CDR2 FQNEAQ (reference sequence). CDR3 nucleotides: TGTGCCAGCAGCTTAGTCGGGGTTTTAGTCAATGAGCAGTTCTTC. Amino acids: CASSLVGVLVNEQFF.

This clonotype has at least ten counts. The chain links TRBV12-3 or TRBV12-4 to TRBJ1-1; unclear D gene. The CDR3 covers 14 residues. V lost 1 base to trimming and J lost 4 bases, with 10 bases between them. The CDR3 loop reads CASSLGRRGTEAFF. The DNA for the CDR3 is TGTGCCAGCAGTTTAGGACGTCGGGGCACTGAAGCTTTCTTT.

This clonotype was observed at least ten times. This chain links TRBV7-2 with TRBJ2-5; TRBD1 matches at 7 bases. The CDR3 has 14 amino acids. With 2 bases clipped from V and 2 bases from J, the junction kept 2 bases outside the gene matches. Per germline, CDR1 SGHTA and CDR2 FQGNSA. DNA for the CDR3: TGTGCCAGCAGCTTACCGGGACAGCAAGAGACCCAGTACTTC. It is translated as CASSLPGQQETQYF.

This clonotype was counted ten times or more. This sequence joins TRBV9 and TRBJ2-1, with D possibly TRBD2 on 6 matching bases. V lost 0 bases to trimming and J lost 2 bases, with 9 bases between them. The length of the CDR3 is 15 residues. CDR1 is SGDLS, CDR2 YYNGEE, per germline. CDR3 in amino acids: CASSVGRATYNEQFF. CDR3 nucleotide sequence: TGTGCCAGCAGCGTAGGGAGGGCCACCTACAATGAGCAGTTCTTC.

In this sample, this clonotype turned up many times. The chain joins TRBV12-3 or TRBV12-4 to TRBJ2-1, with a tentative D call TRBD2 (6 bases). This CDR3 comprises 16 residues. Trimming left V 4 bases short and J 5 bases short, with 18 bases between. CDR3 in DNA: TGTGCCAGCAGTTCCCGAACATTATCGGGGGACAATGAGCAGTTCTTC. Its translation: CASSSRTLSGDNEQFF.

The chain couples TRBV20-1 to TRBJ2-3; 13 bases fit TRBD2. Germline V lookup: CDR1 DFQATT, CDR2 SNEGSKA (reference sequence). V lost 1 base, J lost 3 bases, and 1 base stayed unmatched. CDR3 length: 15 residues. The chain's CDR3 is CSARVLAGGTDTQYF. The CDR3 coding sequence is TGCAGTGCTAGAGTACTAGCGGGGGGGACAGATACGCAGTATTTT.

A few counts support this clonotype. The gene calls are TRBV3-1 and TRBJ2-7; TRBD2 is a possible D gene (5 bases). V dropped 0 bases and J dropped 7 bases, with 10 bases sitting between them. Germline loops: CDR1 LGHDT, CDR2 YNNKEL (reference sequence). The CDR3 length is 13 residues. The CDR3 protein is CASSQDGGREQYV. The CDR3 DNA sequence: TGTGCCAGCAGCCAAGATGGAGGTCGAGAGCAGTACGTC.

This clonotype came up many times. This chain connects TRBV12-3 or TRBV12-4 to TRBJ2-7; 12 bases fit TRBD2. The CDR3 spans 14 residues. The trim removed 5 bases at V and 3 bases at J, leaving 2 bases unmatched. CDR3 nucleotide sequence: TGTGCCAGCAGTATGACTAGCGGGGGCTACGAGCAGTACTTC. Protein sequence: CASSMTSGGYEQYF.

Remarks on this clonotype: Given a much more abundant clone one base away, this may be a read error. The chain combines TRBV20-1 with TRBJ1-5, with a weak D call TRBD1 (6 bases). The CDR3 runs 13 residues. CDR1 is DFQATT, CDR2 SNEGSKA, per germline (reference sequence). V was shortened by 6 bases and J by 2 bases, with 11 bases between the two germline ends. The CDR3 protein is CSANRVRNQPQHF. Here the CDR3 DNA reads TGCAGTGCGAACAGGGTGCGCAATCAGCCCCAGCATTTT.

This sequence joins TRBV6-5 and TRBJ1-5; 7 positions match TRBD1. CDR3 length equals 19 residues. CDR1 MNHEY and CDR2 SVGAGI come from the germline V gene. J gave up 0 bases and V 0 bases, and 11 bases lay outside the gene matches. The CDR3 region has the DNA TGTGCCAGCAGTTACTCGATGAGGGGGGCAGGGGGTAGCAATCAGCCCCAGCATTTT. Protein product: CASSYSMRGAGGSNQPQHF.